The T cell receptor beta chain described here comes from a study of cytomegalovirus exposure and HLA in healthy donors. Study-level findings and limits: The authors reported that TCR beta sequences could predict HLA-A and HLA-B alleles. These predictions were accurate for most subjects in the first cohort. Common viral pathogens (according to a later analysis) appeared linked to several of the most significant clusters.

Vbeta (60) and Jbeta (13) primers were used in the PCR. Assay used: immunoSEQ multiplex PCR; TCRdb lists only in-frame clones, some missing. This listing includes 150,000 to 200,000 clones. Turning to this clone: Its antigen is not identified.

This CDR3 has 12 amino acids. The germline gives CDR1 SQVTM, CDR2 ANQGSEA. The V end was cut by 4 bases, the J end by 7 bases, with 11 bases between. The chain uses TRBV29-1 and TRBJ1-5, with D maybe TRBD1 (5 bases). The TCR sequence derives from a woman aged 55-69 years in good health and CMV-seronegative. Sequenced: PBMCs. As DNA, the CDR3 is TGCAGCGTTGCAGGGATCGGACAGCCCCAGCATTTT. This encodes CSVAGIGQPQHF.